This T cell receptor (beta chain) was captured in a study of blood T cell repertoires in COVID-19 (TCRdb year 2020). Study-level background: Samples covering the acute and convalescent phases of COVID-19 were provided by collaborators in the United States, Italy and Spain. A de-identified subject ID, COVID-19 status, age in years and sex were almost always included in the sample metadata. Where HLA class I and class II types were available, the types were taken from metadata supplied by the sample provider, not from assay-based typing. Samples were obtained from the ongoing ImmuneRACE study (first 160 participants) and from over 1,000 subjects provided by 6 global collaborators. The dataset comprised deeply sampled blood TCRbeta repertoires from subjects exposed to, actively infected with, or recovered from COVID-19. The prospective study material was composed of cDNA or gDNA derived from T cells, B-cell-depleted T cells, or PBMCs. The repertoires were made available in a free public database intended to serve as a resource for research on the immune response to SARS-CoV-2. Results the study describes overall, beyond this receptor: The quantity of clinical and demographic metadata differed by source and by participant and was supplied without curation.

As to this clone: Which antigen it targets is not known. Within one base of it there is no much larger clone, and no base qualities were kept.

In the prospective study, participants were roughly 18 to 100 years old, resided in fewer than 25 geographic areas of the United States, and were enrolled through a virtual design. To assign participants to cohorts, the prospective study relied on clinical history that participants themselves reported in a screening survey and a study questionnaire. For ImmuneRACE Cohort 3, a participant was defined as recovered based on two consecutive negative NP/OP PCR tests, clearance by a healthcare professional, or resolution of symptoms. In the prospective study, mobile phlebotomists collected whole blood, serum and a nasopharyngeal or oropharyngeal swab from each participant. Participants in the prospective study had the option to provide additional blood draws and questionnaires over a roughly 2-month period. Prospective study blood samples were shipped either frozen or at room temperature before DNA extraction.

TCRbeta CDR3 regions were amplified from genomic DNA using the immunoSEQ Assay, a bias-controlled multiplex PCR. The original pipeline was this. Nucleated cell counts per sample were estimated from amplification of reference gene primers within the assay. To quantify the absolute abundance of each unique TCRbeta CDR3 rearrangement, sequence reads were collapsed and filtered. For each sample, productive Simpson clonality was calculated by taking the square root of Simpson's diversity index across productive rearrangements. Sourced from immuneACCESS, this table was stored by TCRdb with only in-frame sequences that have V and J called. A share of the clones is absent; for the studies checked, an unresolved V gene accounts for under half, and the remainder has no known explanation. V and J calls plus clone size are reproduced from that table; the DNA served to infer D and trimming. The sample records approximately 480,000 clones, about nine tenths of which are singletons. 0.65% to 0.9% of the sample belongs to the ten largest clones.

V and J lose 4 bases and 3 bases, and a span of 16 bases separates them. CDR1 and CDR2, per the germline V gene (reference sequence), are SGHNT and YYREEE. Including the terminal cysteine and phenylalanine, the CDR3 comprises 15 residues. Only CDR3 DNA remains: 45 bases, in frame from the first base. The sequenced sample was PBMCs or T cells enriched from blood (not recorded which). The chain was built from TRBV5-4 and TRBJ1-1; the D gene remains uncertain. The sequence was obtained from a woman aged 18-29 years who had recovered from COVID-19. CDR3 loop: CASSTSWQMDTEAFF. The DNA sequence is as follows: TGTGCCAGCAGCACGTCGTGGCAGATGGACACTGAAGCTTTCTTT.